This T cell receptor (beta chain) came from a study of T cell responses to AZD1222 COVID-19 vaccine. As to this clone: Its cognate antigen is unknown.

Repertoires were generated with immunoSEQ multiplex PCR, while TCRdb's copy carries only in-frame clones and drops some. This table holds under 200,000 clones, around 92% found once. V lost 1 base and J lost 5, with 18 bases in between. From germline, CDR1 is LNHNV and CDR2 YYDKDF (reference sequence). This CDR3 has 17 amino acids. Study conclusions and caveats: Among AZD1222 vaccinees, only 5 to 7 were seropositive at baseline. Along spike, vaccine-associated CD4 TCRs were found throughout, with dominance at 160-218 and 743-854.

This TCR derives from an adult who received the AZD1222 COVID-19 vaccine. V is TRBV15 and J is TRBJ2-1; tentatively, D is TRBD1 (6 bases). Sequences were derived from peripheral blood, sampled 28 days after the second AZD1222 dose. The CDR3 protein is CATSRVSWGLGDNEQFF. The DNA for the CDR3 is TGTGCCACCAGCAGAGTATCGTGGGGGCTTGGGGACAATGAGCAGTTCTTC.